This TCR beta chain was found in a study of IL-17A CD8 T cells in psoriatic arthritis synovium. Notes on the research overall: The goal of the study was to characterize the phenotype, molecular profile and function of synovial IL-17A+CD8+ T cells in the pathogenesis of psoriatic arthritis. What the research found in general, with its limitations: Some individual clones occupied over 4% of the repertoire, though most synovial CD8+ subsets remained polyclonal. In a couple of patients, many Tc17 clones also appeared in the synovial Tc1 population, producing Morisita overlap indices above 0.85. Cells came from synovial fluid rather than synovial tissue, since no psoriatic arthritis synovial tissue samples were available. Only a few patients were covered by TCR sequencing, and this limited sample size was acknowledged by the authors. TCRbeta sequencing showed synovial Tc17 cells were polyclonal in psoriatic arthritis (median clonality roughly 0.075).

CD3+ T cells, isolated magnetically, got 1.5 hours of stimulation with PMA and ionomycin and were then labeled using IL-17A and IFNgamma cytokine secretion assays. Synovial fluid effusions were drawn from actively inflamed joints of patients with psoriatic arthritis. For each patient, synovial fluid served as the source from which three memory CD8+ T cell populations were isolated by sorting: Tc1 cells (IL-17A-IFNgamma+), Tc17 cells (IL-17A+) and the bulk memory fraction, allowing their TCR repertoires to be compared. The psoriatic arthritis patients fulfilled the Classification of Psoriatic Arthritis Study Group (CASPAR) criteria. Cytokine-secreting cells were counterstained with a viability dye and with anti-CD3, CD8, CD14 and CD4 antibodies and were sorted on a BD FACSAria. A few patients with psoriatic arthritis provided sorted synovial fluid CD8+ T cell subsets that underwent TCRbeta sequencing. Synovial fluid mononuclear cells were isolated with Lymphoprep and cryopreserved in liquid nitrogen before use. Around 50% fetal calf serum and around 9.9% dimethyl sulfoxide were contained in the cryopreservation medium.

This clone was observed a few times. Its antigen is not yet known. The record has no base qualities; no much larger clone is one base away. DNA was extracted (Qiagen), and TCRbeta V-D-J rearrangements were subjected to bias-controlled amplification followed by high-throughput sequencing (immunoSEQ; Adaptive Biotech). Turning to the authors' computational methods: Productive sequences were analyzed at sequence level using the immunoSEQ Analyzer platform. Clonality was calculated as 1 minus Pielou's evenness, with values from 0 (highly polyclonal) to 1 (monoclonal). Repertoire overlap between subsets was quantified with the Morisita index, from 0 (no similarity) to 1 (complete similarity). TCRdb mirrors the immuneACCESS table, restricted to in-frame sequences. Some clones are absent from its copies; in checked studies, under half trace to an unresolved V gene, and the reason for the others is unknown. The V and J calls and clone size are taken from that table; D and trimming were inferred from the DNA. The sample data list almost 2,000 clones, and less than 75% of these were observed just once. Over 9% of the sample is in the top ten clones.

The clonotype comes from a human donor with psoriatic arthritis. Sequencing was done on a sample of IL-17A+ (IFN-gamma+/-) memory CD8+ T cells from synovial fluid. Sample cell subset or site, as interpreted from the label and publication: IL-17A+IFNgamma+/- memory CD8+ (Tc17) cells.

The nucleotide sequence is TGTGCCAGCAGCGACACGGACAGGCTGTTTTTT. Its product reads: CASSDTDRLFF. Here the chain combines TRBV27 and TRBJ2-2; perhaps TRBD1 is the D gene, with 6 bases matching. Between the V and J ends, shortened by 6 bases and 13 bases respectively, the junction contains 12 bases. The CDR3, from cysteine to phenylalanine, totals 11 residues. This entry keeps only the CDR3 DNA: 33 bases, framed from base 1. The germline V gene (reference sequence) gives CDR1 as MNHEY and CDR2 as SMNVEV.